This passage covers 15 T cell receptor beta chains from one sample sequenced in a study of CD8 T cells in ankylosing spondylitis (dated by TCRdb to 2017 to 2019). Libraries were built with 5' RACE. The sample was run on an Illumina HiSeq 2500. Clones were called with MiXCR by TCRdb after fastp trimmed the public reads at Q25, and only in-frame beta chains were retained. CDR3 protein sequences are deduplicated, and each keeps its most common genes and DNA. This sample gives under 250,000 distinct CDR3 sequences in total; 7.3% of them show up just once. Together, the top ten hold 13% to 15% of the sample. Broader findings and caveats from the paper: A TCR beta motif made up of seven or eight highly homologous amino acid variants appeared to be characteristic of blood from ankylosing spondylitis patients.

These TCRs' antigens remain unknown. Material: blood, either unsorted or a sorted T cell fraction (not recorded which). All receptors derive from a male donor with ankylosing spondylitis.

This clonotype was detected many times. This sequence joins TRBV7-9 and TRBJ1-4; weak D call: TRBD1 (6 bases). V dropped 5 bases and J dropped 0 bases, with 13 bases sitting between them. The CDR3 is made up of 16 amino acids. Germline values: CDR1 SEHNR, CDR2 FQNEAQ (reference sequence). DNA for the CDR3: TGTGCCAGCAGCAAACAGGGTTCCGCAACTAATGAAAAACTGTTTTTT. Protein sequence: CASSKQGSATNEKLFF.

This clonotype occurred many times. V and J are TRBV20-1 and TRBJ1-1; TRBD1 aligns across 7 bases. CDR1 and CDR2 (germline): DFQATT, SNEGSKA (reference sequence). The ends lost 8 bases at V and 4 bases at J; junction bases unmatched: 10. The CDR3 totals 13 residues. The CDR3 DNA reads TGCAGTTCAGCACAGGGGCCTCTCACTGAAGCTTTCTTT. Translated, it gives CSSAQGPLTEAFF.

This clonotype was counted at least ten times. The CDR3 nucleotides read TGTGCCAGCAGCCCTTCGACTAGCGGGAGAGATGAGCAGTTCTTC. Translated, it gives CASSPSTSGRDEQFF. V gene TRBV7-9 combines with J gene TRBJ2-1; 12 nucleotides agree with TRBD2. The J segment lost 8 bases and the V segment lost 5 bases, leaving 7 bases of the junction unmatched. Germline V CDR1 and CDR2: SEHNR, FQNEAQ (reference sequence). The CDR3 spans 15 residues.

This clonotype was detected ten times or more. This chain links TRBV28 with TRBJ2-7; 10 positions match TRBD2. CDR3 length: 13 amino acids. CDR1 is MDHEN and CDR2 is SYDVKM in the germline V gene. V was pared by 9 bases and J by 2 bases, with 4 bases of the junction left unmatched. CDR3 DNA: TGTGCCAGTGGACTAGCGGAAACCTACGAGCAGTACTTC. Translating it yields CASGLAETYEQYF.

This clonotype has a count of ten or more. J is TRBJ1-6 and V is TRBV28; possibly TRBD1 for D (6 bases). V was clipped by 5 bases and J by 5 bases, with 13 bases between them. Germline CDR1 is MDHEN and CDR2 is SYDVKM. The CDR3 is 15 residues long. The CDR3, as DNA: TGTGCCAGCAGTCCGGGGGACATTAATAATTCACCCCTCCACTTT. It translates to CASSPGDINNSPLHF.

This clonotype was found many times. This chain uses TRBV9 with TRBJ1-5; the D is unclear. CDR3 size: 15 residues. In germline, CDR1 is SGDLS, CDR2 YYNGEE. V lost 4 bases, J lost 9 bases, and 20 bases lay in between. As DNA, the CDR3 is TGTGCCAGCAGCCCTCCAGGTGGCGGATTCGGGCCCCAGCATTTT. It is translated as CASSPPGGGFGPQHF.

This clonotype has a count of ten or more. The gene calls are TRBV19 and TRBJ1-2; D is unresolved. CDR1 and CDR2 (germline): LNHDA, SQIVND (reference sequence). V gave up 8 bases and J gave up 4 bases, with 5 bases separating them. There are 10 residues in the CDR3. The CDR3 sequence: CASGPYGYTF. For the CDR3, the DNA is TGTGCCAGTGGGCCCTATGGCTACACCTTC.

This clonotype was detected ten times or more. The chain uses TRBV28 and TRBJ2-3, with 8 nucleotides matching TRBD1. Germline loops: CDR1 MDHEN, CDR2 SYDVKM. There are 14 residues in the CDR3. J gave up 3 bases and V 6 bases, and 5 bases lay outside the gene matches. The CDR3 is CASRYGTGTDTQYF. The CDR3, as DNA: TGTGCCAGCAGGTACGGGACAGGAACAGATACGCAGTATTTT.

The chain has TRBV11-2 and TRBJ2-2; 8 bases are a match to TRBD1. The germline gives CDR1 SGHAT, CDR2 FQNNGV. The CDR3 is made up of 15 amino acids. Germline trimming cut 4 bases from V and 5 bases from J; bases unmatched to any gene: 6. CDR3 coding DNA: TGTGCCAGCAGCTGGTCAGGGGGCCGTACCGGGGAGCTGTTTTTT. Translated, it gives CASSWSGGRTGELFF.

This clonotype was seen at least ten times. V usage is TRBV5-1 and J usage is TRBJ2-1; D assignment may be TRBD1 or TRBD2 (7 bases each). V shed 3 bases and J shed 7 bases, with 20 bases lying between them. The V gene's germline CDR1 is SGHRS and CDR2 YFSETQ. The CDR3 loop spans 16 amino acids. The CDR3 loop reads CASSSGGGPGRNEQFF. The CDR3 DNA sequence: TGCGCCAGCAGCTCAGGGGGGGGTCCGGGAAGGAATGAGCAGTTCTTC. Combining the CDR3 with reference TRBV5-1 and TRBJ2-1 gives the whole variable domain KAGVTQTPRYLIKTRGQQVTLSCSPISGHRSVSWYQQTPGQGLQFLFEYFSETQRNKGNFPGRFSGRQFSNSRSEMNVSTLELGDSALYLCASSSGGGPGRNEQFFGPGTRLTVL.

This clonotype was detected a few times. CDR3 nucleotide sequence: TGTGCCAGCAGAACCTCTGGGGCCAACGTCCTGACTTTC. It encodes CASRTSGANVLTF. The gene calls are TRBV6-2 or TRBV6-3 and TRBJ2-6; D remains unclear. Germline V lookup: CDR1 MNHEY, CDR2 SVGEGT. V was clipped by 6 bases and J by 0 bases, with 3 bases between them. The CDR3 covers 13 residues.

Ten or more counts support this clonotype. The chain is built from TRBV4-1 and TRBJ2-4, with D perhaps TRBD1 or TRBD2 (5 bases each). The length of the CDR3 is 14 residues. The germline V and J ends were trimmed by 4 bases and 7 bases, with 14 bases remaining between them. Germline CDR1 and CDR2: MGHRA and YSYEKL. The CDR3 DNA is TGCGCCAGCAGCCGTGAGAGGGGCGAGAACATTCAGTACTTC. It specifies CASSRERGENIQYF.

This clonotype was recorded many times. V and J are TRBV24-1 and TRBJ1-6, with D unresolved. CDR3 size: 14 residues. From germline, CDR1 is KGHDR and CDR2 SFDVKD. V lost 4 bases and J 7 bases, leaving 10 bases between the germline ends. CDR3 sequence (DNA): TGTGCCACCAGTGACTCCGGGAGCAATTCACCCCTCCACTTT. Its translation is CATSDSGSNSPLHF.

In this sample, this clonotype turned up many times. This chain connects TRBV7-2 to TRBJ2-3; D ambiguous. Trimming shortened V by 2 bases and J by 1 base, and 13 bases separated the two germline ends. The CDR3 covers 16 residues. Per germline, CDR1 SGHTA and CDR2 FQGNSA. The CDR3 region is CASSLMISRGTDTQYF. The CDR3 DNA reads as TGTGCCAGCAGCTTAATGATTAGCAGAGGCACAGATACGCAGTATTTT. The full variable domain, rest sourced from reference TRBV7-2 and TRBJ2-3, is GAGVSQSPSNKVTEKGKDVELRCDPISGHTALYWYRQSLGQGLEFLIYFQGNSAPDKSGLPSDRFSAERTGGSVSTLTIQRTQQEDSAVYLCASSLMISRGTDTQYFGPGTRLTVL.

This chain connects TRBV5-1 to TRBJ2-7, with TRBD1 as a possible D gene (6 bases). Germline CDR1 is SGHRS and CDR2 is YFSETQ. This CDR3 has 16 amino acids. V was trimmed by 0 bases and J by 3 bases, leaving 16 bases between them. CDR3 amino acids: CASSLVDGRGDYEQYF. The CDR3 coding sequence is TGCGCCAGCAGCTTGGTCGATGGCAGGGGAGACTACGAGCAGTACTTC.